This entry is about one TCR beta chain. Its antigen is undetermined. The ends lost 5 bases at V and 8 bases at J; junction bases unmatched: 11. The germline CDR1 and CDR2 sequences are SGHAT and FQNNGV. The CDR3 loop spans 14 amino acids. Primers: 60 Vbeta forward and 13 Jbeta reverse. In the original analysis: In a later analysis, of around 80 million unique beta chains, some 10 million appeared in at least two donors. Only in-frame clones appear in the TCRdb table, and some are missing; sequencing was by immunoSEQ multiplex PCR. V and J calls and clone size are those listed in that table; D and trimming were worked out from the DNA. Seen here are roughly 150,000 clones, around 85% observed once, and the top ten hold 2.3%. The sample is drawn from a study of cytomegalovirus exposure and HLA in healthy donors. Study details: From donors who were HLA-typed, an early data release held about 89 million unique TCRs. Of all 360 or so donors who were genotyped, 75% to 85% belonged to the Caucasian-associated ancestry cluster.

Overall study findings and caveats: Productive status was seen about 90% or about 30% of the time for most TCR beta V segments in an earlier analysis.

The receptor was isolated from a male donor in good health and CMV-seronegative. The V gene is TRBV11-2, the J gene TRBJ1-1, with 7 bases fitting TRBD1. Sequencing was done on a sample of PBMCs. CDR3 sequence: CASSPRQGFAEAFF. The CDR3 DNA sequence: TGTGCCAGCAGCCCGAGACAGGGATTCGCCGAAGCTTTCTTT. Together with reference TRBV11-2 and TRBJ1-1, the CDR3 gives the full variable domain: EAGVAQSPRYKIIEKRQSVAFWCNPISGHATLYWYQQILGQGPKLLIQFQNNGVVDDSQLPKDRFSAERLKGVDSTLKIQPAKLEDSAVYLCASSPRQGFAEAFFGQGTRLTVV.